This T cell receptor beta chain appears in the sequencing data of a study of post-analysis software for immune sequencing data. As for the study in general: Recorded disease courses covered relapsing-remitting, secondary progressive and progressive-relapsing multiple sclerosis. Some patients had no subtype annotation.

CDR3 size: 14 residues. Germline loops: CDR1 MNHEY, CDR2 SMNVEV (reference sequence). V was pared by 6 bases and J by 6 bases, with 9 bases of the junction left unmatched. Findings and limits, study-wide: For normalized Chao1 diversity, multiple sclerosis patients scored significantly lower than controls did. Elevated frequency relative to controls characterized about 5 TRBV segments in patients, TRBV5-6, TRBV5-1 and TRBV20-1 among them.

Points on this clonotype: Its antigen is unidentified.

The TCR beta cDNA libraries carried unique molecular identifiers. T cells numbering about 0.85 to 10 million yielded 450,000 to 500,000 cDNA molecules. MiXCR, run by TCRdb on the PCR reads, gives a single entry per CDR3 protein. The sample contains almost 700,000 distinct CDR3 sequences, approximately 60% of which appear only once. This clonotype was sampled from a girl aged 2 to 10 with multiple sclerosis. The chain carries TRBV27 and TRBJ2-3; 7 bases align to TRBD2. Material: blood. CDR3 residues: CASRTLGREDTQYF. CDR3 sequence (DNA): TGTGCCAGCAGGACTCTAGGGAGGGAGGATACGCAGTATTTT.